These 29 T cell receptor beta chains were sequenced from one sample in a study of cytomegalovirus exposure and HLA in healthy donors. This PCR relied on a set of 60 Vbeta primers and 13 Jbeta primers. TCRdb keeps only in-frame clones here, not all; method: immunoSEQ multiplex PCR. The sample lists 210,000 or so clones, about 80% occurring once. The sample comprised PBMCs. Every receptor here comes from a woman aged 40 to 50 in good health and CMV-seronegative.

This chain connects TRBV10-3 to TRBJ2-1, with TRBD2 matching over 10 bases. Germline V gene data show CDR1 as ENHRY and CDR2 as SYGVKD. V shed 9 bases, J shed 4 bases, and the junction held 3 bases outside the gene matches. This CDR3 has 13 residues. The CDR3 loop is CAIGTSEYNEQFF. In nucleotides, the CDR3 is TGTGCCATAGGGACTAGCGAGTACAATGAGCAGTTCTTC.

The chain carries TRBV2 and TRBJ2-3; TRBD2 aligns across 10 bases. The V gene's germline CDR1 is SNHLY and CDR2 FYNNEI. V was pared by 6 bases and J by 5 bases, with 11 bases of the junction left unmatched. There are 16 residues in the CDR3. This CDR3 is CASRGTGTSVKDTQYF. CDR3 coding DNA: TGTGCCAGCAGGGGGACTGGGACTAGCGTTAAAGATACGCAGTATTTT. Together with reference TRBV2 and TRBJ2-3, the CDR3 gives the full variable domain: EPEVTQTPSHQVTQMGQEVILRCVPISNHLYFYWYRQILGQKVEFLVSFYNNEISEKSEIFDDQFSVERPDGSNFTLKIRSTKLEDSAMYFCASRGTGTSVKDTQYFGPGTRLTVL.

The chain joins TRBV2 to TRBJ2-7; no clear D gene. V lost 8 bases, J lost 3 bases, and 14 bases lay in between. This CDR3 has 13 residues. Germline lookup yields CDR1 SNHLY and CDR2 FYNNEI. The CDR3 loop is CASGFRSRYEQYF. DNA for the CDR3: TGTGCCAGCGGGTTCCGGAGCCGCTACGAGCAGTACTTC.

V gene TRBV6-5 combines with J gene TRBJ1-6, with a weak D call TRBD1 (5 bases). V dropped 4 bases and J dropped 10 bases, with 11 bases sitting between them. CDR1 is MNHEY, CDR2 SVGAGI, per germline. The CDR3 extends over 13 amino acids. This CDR3 reads CASSFNSGSPLHF. In DNA form, the CDR3 reads TGTGCCAGCAGTTTTAATTCAGGGTCACCCCTCCACTTT.

The chain has TRBV19 and TRBJ2-7; possibly TRBD2 for D (6 bases). The germline V and J ends were trimmed by 8 bases and 6 bases, with 20 bases remaining between them. The CDR3 contains 14 residues. Looked up from germline, CDR1 is LNHDA and CDR2 is SQIVND (reference sequence). The CDR3 DNA reads TGTGCCAGTCGTCGTACGGGGGTCCCCTCCGAGCAGTACTTC. Its protein product is CASRRTGVPSEQYF.

V and J are TRBV2 and TRBJ1-2; possible D gene TRBD1, 5 bases. The CDR3 totals 14 residues. Germline loops: CDR1 SNHLY, CDR2 FYNNEI. V lost 6 bases and J lost 2, with 13 bases in between. CDR3 amino acids: CASRMGLPNYGYTF. CDR3 coding DNA: TGTGCCAGCAGAATGGGACTCCCGAACTATGGCTACACCTTC.

V gene TRBV5-6 combines with J gene TRBJ1-1; 11 bases agree with TRBD1. The CDR3 sequence is 14 residues long. Germline V lookup: CDR1 SGHDT, CDR2 YYEEEE. The trim removed 3 bases at V and 3 bases at J, leaving 1 base unmatched. CDR3 nucleotide sequence: TGTGCCAGCAGCTCGGGACAGGGGGACACTGAAGCTTTCTTT. It translates to CASSSGQGDTEAFF.

In this sample, this clone turned up once. The chain joins TRBV5-1 to TRBJ1-2, with TRBD1 matching over 7 bases. The germline gives CDR1 SGHRS, CDR2 YFSETQ. V dropped 7 bases and J dropped 4; count of bases not matched to a gene: 10. The CDR3 contains 14 residues. As DNA, the CDR3 is TGCGCCAGCTCAACCGGGACAGACTCCTATGGCTACACCTTC. Residues: CASSTGTDSYGYTF.

The chain combines TRBV30 with TRBJ2-7; TRBD2 matches at 7 bases. After removal of 2 bases from V and 0 bases from J, the junction contained 7 bases not matched to a gene. This CDR3 is built from 15 residues. Germline assignment: CDR1 GTSNPN and CDR2 SVGIG (reference sequence). CDR3 in amino acids: CAWSPGGSVSYEQYF. CDR3 bases: TGTGCCTGGAGTCCCGGGGGGAGCGTCTCCTACGAGCAGTACTTC. Filled out from reference TRBV30 and TRBJ2-7, the complete variable domain reads SQTIHQWPATLVQPVGSPLSLECTVEGTSNPNLYWYRQAAGRGLQLLFYSVGIGQISSEVPQNLSASRPQDRQFILSSKKLLLSDSGFYLCAWSPGGSVSYEQYFGPGTRLTVT.

The V call is TRBV5-1, the J call TRBJ2-1, with TRBD2 identical over 11 bases. Per the germline V gene, CDR1 is SGHRS and CDR2 is YFSETQ. The ends lost 4 bases at V and 5 bases at J; junction bases unmatched: 5. The CDR3 extends over 15 amino acids. The CDR3 protein is CASSISGGDHNEQFF. The CDR3 bases are TGCGCCAGCAGCATTAGCGGGGGGGACCACAATGAGCAGTTCTTC.

The chain couples TRBV28 to TRBJ2-3; possible D gene TRBD1, 6 bases. Trimming removed 6 bases at V and 4 bases at J, with 8 bases between. Germline V gives CDR1 MDHEN, CDR2 SYDVKM. The CDR3 consists of 12 residues. In DNA, the CDR3 is TGTGCCAGCAGAAACAGGGCAGATACGCAGTATTTT. This encodes CASRNRADTQYF.

The chain employs TRBV6-6 and TRBJ1-1; D remains ambiguous. V was shortened by 6 bases and J by 8 bases, with 19 bases between the two germline ends. The germline V gene has CDR1 MNHNY and CDR2 SVGAGI (reference sequence). This CDR3 contains 14 residues. The CDR3 DNA reads TGTGCCAGCAGCGGACTAGGAGGAGCTGACGAAGCTTTCTTT. It encodes CASSGLGGADEAFF.

The chain has TRBV2 and TRBJ2-1; 7 nucleotides match TRBD1. V trimming: 4 bases; J trimming: 16 bases; junction bases outside the gene matches: 10. This CDR3 is 12 amino acids long. CDR1 is SNHLY, CDR2 FYNNEI, per germline. In DNA, the CDR3 is TGTGCCAGCAGTGCGGGTAACAGGGGTGAATTCTTC. Translation gives CASSAGNRGEFF. The full variable domain, in which reference TRBV2 and TRBJ2-1 provide the parts outside the CDR3, is EPEVTQTPSHQVTQMGQEVILRCVPISNHLYFYWYRQILGQKVEFLVSFYNNEISEKSEIFDDQFSVERPDGSNFTLKIRSTKLEDSAMYFCASSAGNRGEFFGPGTRLTVL.

The V and J genes are TRBV29-1 and TRBJ1-1, with D perhaps TRBD1 (5 bases). Between the trimmed V and J ends, which lost 6 bases and 5 bases, there was a span of 10 bases. The CDR3 has 11 amino acids. The germline V gene encodes CDR1 SQVTM and CDR2 ANQGSEA. In DNA form, the CDR3 reads TGCAGCGTGGAGGGACGGACTGAAGCTTTCTTT. It specifies CSVEGRTEAFF.

This rearrangement joins TRBV30 to TRBJ1-1; no definite D call. The germline V gene has CDR1 GTSNPN and CDR2 SVGIG (reference sequence). V was cut by 3 bases and J by 3 bases, with 8 bases left in between. This CDR3 is built from 12 residues. The CDR3 loop is CAWSQVDTEAFF. The CDR3 DNA sequence: TGTGCCTGGAGCCAGGTGGACACTGAAGCTTTCTTT.

The V gene is TRBV19, the J gene TRBJ1-1; D gene uncertain. Trimming shortened V by 7 bases and J by 1 base, and 10 bases separated the two germline ends. The CDR3 covers 13 residues. Germline V CDR1 and CDR2: LNHDA, SQIVND (reference sequence). Written as DNA, the CDR3 is TGTGCCAGTAAAATCTCTTGGAACACTGAAGCTTTCTTT. Protein sequence: CASKISWNTEAFF.

The V and J genes are TRBV5-4 and TRBJ1-1; the D gene is possibly TRBD1 (6 bases). V was shortened by 0 bases and J by 5 bases, with 8 bases between the two germline ends. The CDR3 length is 13 residues. Germline assignment: CDR1 SGHNT and CDR2 YYREEE (reference sequence). The CDR3, as DNA: TGTGCCAGCAGCTTGGAAACAGGGACTGAAGCTTTCTTT. Amino acid sequence: CASSLETGTEAFF. Drawing the rest from reference TRBV5-4 and TRBJ1-1, the complete variable domain is ETGVTQSPTHLIKTRGQQVTLRCSSQSGHNTVSWYQQALGQGPQFIFQYYREEENGRGNFPPRFSGLQFPNYSSELNVNALELDDSALYLCASSLETGTEAFFGQGTRLTVV.

This clone occurred once. The CDR3 loop reads CASSLSGAKNIQYF. CDR3 in DNA: TGTGCCAGCAGTTTGAGTGGTGCCAAAAACATTCAGTACTTC. The chain uses TRBV28 and TRBJ2-4; no clear D gene. V lost 3 bases and J 1 base, leaving 7 bases between the germline ends. Germline V gene data show CDR1 as MDHEN and CDR2 as SYDVKM. The CDR3 consists of 14 residues.

The chain has TRBV10-3 and TRBJ2-5; D gene ambiguous. The J call is in doubt because the DNA end fits TRBJ2-7 better. CDR1 ENHRY and CDR2 SYGVKD come from the germline V gene. This CDR3 region has 12 residues. This CDR3 reads CAITEDLAEQYF. CDR3 DNA: TGTGCCATCACCGAGGATCTGGCCGAGCAGTACTTC.

The V gene is TRBV6-6, the J gene TRBJ2-7; TRBD1 matches at 9 bases. From germline, CDR1 is MNHNY and CDR2 SVGAGI (reference sequence). After removal of 8 bases from V and 2 bases from J, the junction contained 7 bases not matched to a gene. The CDR3 has 14 residues. CDR3 sequence reads: CASSWTGDTYEQYF. CDR3 coding DNA: TGTGCCAGCTCTTGGACAGGGGATACCTACGAGCAGTACTTC.

This chain uses TRBV4-3 with TRBJ1-3; D is unclear. Germline CDR1 reads LGHNA; CDR2 reads YSLEER. The CDR3 covers 15 residues. Trimming took 0 bases from V and 8 from J, leaving 14 bases between them. The CDR3 nucleotides read TGCGCCAGCAGCCAAGATACTCGGGGAGAGGACACCATATATTTT. This codes for CASSQDTRGEDTIYF.

This clone was observed a single time. The genes are TRBV2 and TRBJ1-2, with D perhaps matching TRBD1 (5 bases). Trimming pared 2 bases from V and 1 base from J, leaving 17 bases between. This CDR3 spans 17 amino acids. Germline V lookup: CDR1 SNHLY, CDR2 FYNNEI. The CDR3 loop is CASSELRLTGINYGYTF. CDR3 in DNA: TGTGCCAGCAGTGAACTTAGGTTAACAGGAATTAACTATGGCTACACCTTC.

The CDR3 loop is CASSQTGTGYNEQFF. The CDR3 bases are TGTGCCAGCAGCCAAACCGGGACAGGGTACAATGAGCAGTTCTTC. V and J are TRBV5-6 and TRBJ2-1, with 9 bases lining up with TRBD1. The V gene end was trimmed by 4 bases and the J gene end by 4 bases; junction bases not matched to a gene: 6. This CDR3 contains 15 residues. The germline V gene has CDR1 SGHDT and CDR2 YYEEEE.

The chain links TRBV12-5 to TRBJ1-1; D might be TRBD1 (5 bases). Between the trimmed V and J ends, which lost 7 bases and 8 bases, there was a span of 11 bases. CDR3 length: 11 amino acids. CDR1 is LGHNT and CDR2 is FRNRAP in the germline V gene. The CDR3 region has the DNA TGTGCTAGTGCCCCCGACAGAGAAGCTTTCTTT. Protein product: CASAPDREAFF.

In DNA, the CDR3 is TGTGCCAGCAAGGGGCGGGGGGGCACAGATACGCAGTATTTT. This gives the protein CASKGRGGTDTQYF. The chain joins TRBV2 to TRBJ2-3; TRBD2 matches 8 bases. V dropped 7 bases and J dropped 1; count of bases not matched to a gene: 4. Germline assignment: CDR1 SNHLY and CDR2 FYNNEI. The CDR3 length is 14 residues.

This clone was found once. The chain uses TRBV2 and TRBJ2-1; TRBD1 agrees at 10 bases. J was trimmed by 5 bases and V by 11 bases; bases with no gene match: 9. This CDR3 region has 14 residues. Germline V gene sequence: CDR1 SNHLY, CDR2 FYNNEI. This chain's CDR3 is CASLVGQGHNEQFF. The CDR3 coding sequence is TGTGCCTCCCTAGTGGGACAGGGGCACAATGAGCAGTTCTTC.

The sample holds many counts of this clone. The chain employs TRBV13 and TRBJ1-4; 8 bases fit TRBD1. Germline V gene lookup returns CDR1 PRHDT and CDR2 FYEKMQ (reference sequence). CDR3 length equals 14 residues. V lost 4 bases and J lost 7; bases outside the gene matches: 5. CDR3 protein: CASSSRGLGEKLFF. CDR3 in DNA: TGTGCCAGCAGCTCCAGGGGGCTCGGTGAAAAACTGTTTTTT.

The chain couples TRBV2 to TRBJ1-2; D gene ambiguous. Trimming stripped 8 bases from V and 3 bases from J, with 7 bases between. Germline V CDR1 and CDR2: SNHLY, FYNNEI. The CDR3 is made up of 11 amino acids. CDR3 DNA: TGTGCCAGCGGGCAGCACTATGGCTACACCTTC. Translation gives CASGQHYGYTF.

The chain uses TRBV7-9 and TRBJ1-5; 7 nucleotides match TRBD1. The V segment lost 4 bases and the J segment 1 base; nucleotides outside the gene matches: 4. The CDR3 is made up of 15 amino acids. Per germline, CDR1 SEHNR and CDR2 FQNEAQ (reference sequence). The CDR3 region is CASSSDRESNQPQHF. Here the CDR3 DNA reads TGTGCCAGCAGCTCAGACAGGGAAAGCAATCAGCCCCAGCATTTT.